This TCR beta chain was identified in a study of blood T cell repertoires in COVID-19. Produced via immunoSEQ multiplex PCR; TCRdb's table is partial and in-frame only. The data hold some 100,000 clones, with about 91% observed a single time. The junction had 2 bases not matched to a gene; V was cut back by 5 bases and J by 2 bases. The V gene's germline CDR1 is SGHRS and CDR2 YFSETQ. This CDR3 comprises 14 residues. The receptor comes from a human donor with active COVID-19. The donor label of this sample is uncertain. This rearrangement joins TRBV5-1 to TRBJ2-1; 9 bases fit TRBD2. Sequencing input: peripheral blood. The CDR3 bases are TGCGCCAGCAGGGTAGCGGGGGCCTACAATGAGCAGTTCTTC. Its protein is CASRVAGAYNEQFF.